Here is one T cell receptor beta chain with its context. Per the germline V gene, CDR1 is MDHEN and CDR2 is SYDVKM. CDR3 length: 15 residues. The J segment lost 0 bases and the V segment lost 6 bases, leaving 8 bases of the junction unmatched. This sample is drawn from a study of blood T cell repertoires in COVID-19. TCRdb's copy holds only in-frame clones and misses some; the assay was immunoSEQ multiplex PCR. This sample has approximately 210,000 clones, with around nine tenths found just once. This TCR came from a man aged 35 to 55 with acute or convalescent COVID-19. V and J are TRBV28 and TRBJ2-7; 7 bases line up with TRBD2. The sample taken for sequencing was peripheral blood. The CDR3 coding sequence is TGTGCCAGCAGGTATATAGCGGGTGACTCCTACGAGCAGTACTTC. Amino acids: CASRYIAGDSYEQYF.